The 32 T cell receptor beta chains below were found in one sample sequenced in a study of T cells in Graves' hyperthyroidism and ophthalmopathy. RNA transcripts yielded amplified TCR beta CDR3 regions. A first-round RT-PCR of the TCR CDR3 used the HTBI primer set. Each CDR3 protein gets one entry after TCRdb re-called the multiplex PCR reads with MiXCR. The table lists fewer than 250,000 distinct CDR3 sequences, over 15% of them singletons. Sequenced sample: blood. Receptors originate from a man aged 50 or older with Graves' hyperthyroidism.

J is TRBJ1-1 and V is TRBV20-1, with 7 bases matching TRBD1. With V trimmed by 3 bases and J by 3 bases, 4 bases remained unmatched. Germline CDR1 reads DFQATT; CDR2 reads SNEGSKA (reference sequence). The CDR3 is made up of 13 amino acids. The CDR3 loop is CSASAGGDTEAFF. CDR3 nucleotide sequence: TGCAGTGCTAGCGCAGGGGGAGACACTGAAGCTTTCTTT.

This clonotype was counted a few times. CDR3 loop: CAISESGGGLTGELFF. Here the CDR3 DNA reads TGTGCCATCAGTGAGTCGGGGGGAGGCCTCACCGGGGAGCTGTTTTTT. This rearrangement joins TRBV10-3 to TRBJ2-2; weak D call: TRBD2 (6 bases). Trimming removed 0 bases from V and 4 bases from J, with 12 bases in between. The CDR3 is 16 amino acids. Germline V gives CDR1 ENHRY, CDR2 SYGVKD.

At least ten counts were recorded for this clonotype. The J gene is TRBJ1-1, the V gene TRBV6-1, with D possibly being TRBD1 (6 bases). V was shortened by 5 bases and J by 3 bases, with 16 bases between the two germline ends. The CDR3 covers 15 residues. From germline, CDR1 is MNHNS and CDR2 SASEGT. DNA of the CDR3: TGTGCCAGCAGTTATAATCAGGGGACGGACACTGAAGCTTTCTTT. It translates to CASSYNQGTDTEAFF.

This clonotype showed up many times. CDR3 residues: CASSLVGGGLDNEQFF. The CDR3 bases are TGTGCCAGCAGCTTAGTAGGCGGGGGACTGGACAATGAGCAGTTCTTC. The rearrangement links TRBV11-2 to TRBJ2-1; TRBD2 matches at 7 bases. CDR1 is SGHAT and CDR2 is FQNNGV in the germline V gene. This CDR3 is built from 16 residues. V was pared by 1 base and J by 5 bases, with 8 bases of the junction left unmatched.

This clonotype showed up just a few times. The chain carries TRBV5-1 and TRBJ2-3; 8 bases line up with TRBD1. V gave up 4 bases and J gave up 3 bases; unmatched junction bases: 7. Per germline, CDR1 SGHRS and CDR2 YFSETQ. There are 15 residues in the CDR3. The DNA of the CDR3 is TGCGCCAGCAGCCCGGGACAGGAACTTACAGATACGCAGTATTTT. It specifies CASSPGQELTDTQYF.

This clonotype was picked up many times. The V call is TRBV7-3, the J call TRBJ2-7; the D is unclear. CDR3 length: 15 amino acids. The ends were cut back, 3 bases at V and 0 bases at J, with 12 bases in the middle. CDR1 SGHTA and CDR2 FQGTGA come from the germline V gene. DNA for the CDR3: TGTGCCAGCAGCTTTCCCCGGGTAAGCTCCTACGAGCAGTACTTC. This sequence encodes CASSFPRVSSYEQYF.

This chain uses TRBV20-1 with TRBJ1-1; D gene unclear. The germline gives CDR1 DFQATT, CDR2 SNEGSKA (reference sequence). V lost 6 bases to trimming and J lost 0 bases, with 11 bases between them. The CDR3 loop spans 13 amino acids. The CDR3 here is CSAPGRVNTEAFF. The CDR3 region has the DNA TGCAGTGCCCCGGGGAGGGTGAACACTGAAGCTTTCTTT.

This clonotype appeared a few times. The V and J genes are TRBV19 and TRBJ2-7; tentatively, D is TRBD1 (6 bases). Trimming removed 4 bases from V and 0 bases from J, with 10 bases in between. The germline gives CDR1 LNHDA, CDR2 SQIVND (reference sequence). The length of the CDR3 is 14 residues. CDR3 bases: TGTGCCAGTAGTAAGGGGGATCACTCCTACGAGCAGTACTTC. This gives the protein CASSKGDHSYEQYF.

The J gene is TRBJ2-2, the V gene TRBV29-1; D may be TRBD1 (6 bases). There are 15 residues in the CDR3. CDR1 and CDR2 from the germline V gene are SQVTM and ANQGSEA. V lost 5 bases and J lost 1, with 14 bases in between. In nucleotides, the CDR3 is TGCAGCGTTAGTGGGGGCCACCTGAACACCGGGGAGCTGTTTTTT. This codes for CSVSGGHLNTGELFF.

J is TRBJ2-7 and V is TRBV29-1, with 8 bases that match TRBD1. The CDR3 has 12 amino acids. V was clipped by 4 bases and J by 6 bases; unmatched bases: 5. Germline assignment: CDR1 SQVTM and CDR2 ANQGSEA. The chain's CDR3 is CSVAGGAAEQYF. As DNA, the CDR3 is TGCAGCGTTGCAGGGGGCGCGGCCGAGCAGTACTTC.

This clonotype has a count of ten or more. The chain couples TRBV6-1 to TRBJ1-1, with D perhaps matching TRBD1 (6 bases). The ends were cut back, 6 bases at V and 2 bases at J, with 16 bases in the middle. CDR1 is MNHNS, CDR2 SASEGT, per germline. The CDR3 consists of 15 residues. CDR3 nucleotides: TGTGCCAGCAGCCCCCTGGGGGCGTCAAACACTGAAGCTTTCTTT. Amino acid sequence: CASSPLGASNTEAFF.

The chain couples TRBV7-6 to TRBJ2-7; 7 bases are a match to TRBD1. The CDR3 has 14 residues. Germline values: CDR1 SGHVS, CDR2 FNYEAQ. Trimming at V came to 4 bases and at J to 3 bases, leaving 6 bases not matched to a gene. CDR3 residues: CASSSPGQLYEQYF. In nucleotides, the CDR3 is TGTGCCAGCAGCTCCCCGGGACAGCTCTACGAGCAGTACTTC.

This clonotype showed up many times. V and J are TRBV11-2 and TRBJ1-1; D gene ambiguous. Germline loops: CDR1 SGHAT, CDR2 FQNNGV. The length of the CDR3 is 13 residues. The germline V and J ends were trimmed by 1 base and 1 base, with 4 bases remaining between them. The CDR3 DNA is TGTGCCAGCAGCTTAGTTGAGAACACTGAAGCTTTCTTT. It specifies CASSLVENTEAFF.

The table lists this clonotype with a few counts. V usage is TRBV13 and J usage is TRBJ2-1; TRBD2 matches 13 bases. CDR3 length: 18 residues. Germline-derived CDR1 and CDR2 are PRHDT and FYEKMQ (reference sequence). The ends lost 5 bases at V and 1 base at J; junction bases unmatched: 8. The CDR3: CASSVQLAGGPSYNEQFF. The DNA of the CDR3 is TGTGCCAGCAGCGTACAACTAGCGGGAGGGCCTTCCTACAATGAGCAGTTCTTC.

This clonotype has ten or more counts. The chain couples TRBV6-1 to TRBJ2-2; 9 positions agree with TRBD1. This CDR3 region has 14 residues. J lost 4 bases, V lost 4 bases, and 1 base had no gene match. Germline values: CDR1 MNHNS, CDR2 SASEGT. In nucleotides, the CDR3 is TGTGCCAGCAGTGGGGACAGGGCCACCGGGGAGCTGTTTTTT. Its protein product is CASSGDRATGELFF.

This clonotype was seen ten or more times. CDR3 in DNA: TGCGCCAGCAGTTTAATCGGAGGGAGCGGGGGGAACACTGAAGCTTTCTTT. It translates to CASSLIGGSGGNTEAFF. V gene TRBV5-1 combines with J gene TRBJ1-1; D is perhaps TRBD1 (5 bases). The CDR3 spans 17 residues. Trimming took off 5 bases at V and 1 base at J, with 21 bases between the two ends. Germline V gene data show CDR1 as SGHRS and CDR2 as YFSETQ.

The J gene is TRBJ2-7, the V gene TRBV7-6; 9 bases fit TRBD1. V shed 5 bases and J 3 bases; nucleotides not matched to a gene: 11. The CDR3 spans 16 residues. Germline CDR1 SGHVS, CDR2 FNYEAQ. The CDR3: CASSQGAGQGYYEQYF. CDR3 DNA sequence: TGTGCCAGCAGCCAAGGGGCGGGACAGGGTTACTACGAGCAGTACTTC.

This clonotype was seen just once. A single base separates this from a much larger clone, so it may be a read error. The chain couples TRBV6-1 to TRBJ2-6; 11 bases align to TRBD2. The V and J ends lost 6 bases and 0 bases, in that order; junction bases with no gene match: 13. Germline values: CDR1 MNHNS, CDR2 SASEGT. This CDR3 has 20 amino acids. Written as DNA, the CDR3 is TGTGCCAGCAGCGCATACGTGGGGACTAGCGGAAACTCTGGGGCCAACGTCCTGACTTTC. This sequence encodes CASSAYVGTSGNSGANVLTF.

Of note for this clonotype: One junction end does not reproduce the germline sequence, and a read error may be involved. The gene calls are TRBV7-2 and TRBJ2-1; TRBD1 or TRBD2 may be the D gene (5 bases each). The CDR3 sequence is 16 residues long. The germline V gene encodes CDR1 SGHTA and CDR2 FQGNSA. DNA for the CDR3: TGCGCCAGCAGCCCCCCGGGGCGCCACTCCTACAATGAGCAGTTCTTC. Protein product: CASSPPGRHSYNEQFF. The variable domain in full, completed from reference TRBV7-2 and TRBJ2-1, reads GAGVSQSPSNKVTEKGKDVELRCDPISGHTALYWYRQSLGQGLEFLIYFQGNSAPDKSGLPSDRFSAERTGGSVSTLTIQRTQQEDSAVYLCASSPPGRHSYNEQFFGPGTRLTVL.

At least ten counts were recorded for this clonotype. CDR3 residues: CASSPTRTGRETQYF. The CDR3 bases are TGTGCCAGCAGCCCAACCCGGACAGGGAGGGAGACCCAGTACTTC. The V gene is TRBV7-9, the J gene TRBJ2-5; TRBD1 agrees at 8 bases. The germline gives CDR1 SEHNR, CDR2 FQNEAQ (reference sequence). V dropped 5 bases and J dropped 5; count of bases not matched to a gene: 10. This CDR3 has 15 residues.

This clonotype came up many times. This sequence joins TRBV2 and TRBJ2-7; no clear D. V gave up 6 bases and J gave up 2 bases, with 11 bases separating them. The CDR3 has 13 amino acids. Germline loops: CDR1 SNHLY, CDR2 FYNNEI. The DNA for the CDR3 is TGTGCCAGCAGGCTCGACGGAACCTACGAGCAGTACTTC. This translates into CASRLDGTYEQYF.

This clonotype came up a few times. V gene TRBV5-5 combines with J gene TRBJ1-2; TRBD1 is a possible D gene (6 bases). The CDR3 loop spans 13 amino acids. Trimming left V 4 bases short and J 8 bases short, with 15 bases between. Looked up from germline, CDR1 is SGHKS and CDR2 is YYEKEE (reference sequence). The CDR3 spells CASSPNTGHGYTF. The DNA for the CDR3 is TGTGCCAGCAGCCCGAATACAGGGCACGGCTACACCTTC.

Note on this clonotype: Being one base from a much bigger clone, this may be a read error. This sequence joins TRBV7-2 and TRBJ2-1, with D possibly being TRBD2 (6 bases). Germline CDR1 and CDR2: SGHTA and FQGNSA. The CDR3 totals 18 residues. The CDR3 nucleotides read TGTGCCAGCAGCTTATACGCCGTGCCAGCGGGCCGAGACAATGATCAGTTCTTC. Encoded protein: CASSLYAVPAGRDNDQFF. Filled out from reference TRBV7-2 and TRBJ2-1, the complete variable domain reads GAGVSQSPSNKVTEKGKDVELRCDPISGHTALYWYRQSLGQGLEFLIYFQGNSAPDKSGLPSDRFSAERTGGSVSTLTIQRTQQEDSAVYLCASSLYAVPAGRDNDQFFGPGTRLTVL.

The chain recombines TRBV6-2 or TRBV6-3 with TRBJ2-3; D gene uncertain. Germline values: CDR1 MNHEY, CDR2 SVGEGT. The V end lost 6 bases, the J end lost 14 bases, and 18 bases lay between the germline ends. The CDR3 loop spans 12 amino acids. CDR3 bases: TGTGCCAGCAGCTACCCGCCTCCCATCCTGTATTTT. Translating gives CASSYPPPILYF.

The chain has TRBV5-4 and TRBJ1-5; D possibly corresponds to TRBD1 (6 bases). CDR3 length equals 13 residues. V was pared by 0 bases and J by 11 bases, with 12 bases between. Germline values: CDR1 SGHNT, CDR2 YYREEE (reference sequence). The CDR3 loop reads CASSLDTEGAQHF. The CDR3 DNA is TGTGCCAGCAGCTTGGACACGGAGGGGGCCCAGCATTTT.

This clonotype appeared many times. The chain combines TRBV15 with TRBJ2-7; the match to TRBD1 covers 7 bases. The CDR3 has 13 amino acids. The J segment lost 5 bases and the V segment lost 5 bases, leaving 6 bases of the junction unmatched. CDR1 and CDR2 (germline): LNHNV, YYDKDF (reference sequence). This CDR3 is CATSGRQGNEQYF. The CDR3 DNA reads TGTGCCACCAGCGGCAGACAGGGAAACGAGCAGTACTTC.

This clonotype was recorded at least ten times. This sequence joins TRBV28 and TRBJ1-6, with 8 bases that match TRBD1. Per the germline V gene, CDR1 is MDHEN and CDR2 is SYDVKM. This CDR3 comprises 14 residues. Trimming took 6 bases from V and 10 from J; bases not matched to a gene: 8. The CDR3 reads CASSMDREGSPLHF. In nucleotides, the CDR3 is TGTGCCAGCAGCATGGACAGGGAGGGGTCACCCCTCCACTTT.

The V gene is TRBV6-1, the J gene TRBJ2-5; TRBD1 agrees at 8 bases. J gave up 7 bases and V 5 bases, and 9 bases lay outside the gene matches. Germline lookup yields CDR1 MNHNS and CDR2 SASEGT. CDR3 length: 14 residues. CDR3 sequence: CASSPRTGRLTQYF. For the CDR3, the DNA is TGTGCCAGCAGTCCAAGGACAGGGCGGTTGACCCAGTACTTC.

This clonotype was seen at least ten times. J is TRBJ2-3 and V is TRBV7-9; TRBD1 matches 11 bases. J gave up 4 bases and V 5 bases, and 11 bases lay outside the gene matches. The V gene's germline CDR1 is SEHNR and CDR2 FQNEAQ (reference sequence). The CDR3 has 17 amino acids. The CDR3 DNA reads as TGTGCCAGCAGCCCCTATACCGGACAGGGGGCGTCAGATACGCAGTATTTT. This gives the protein CASSPYTGQGASDTQYF.

The table lists this clonotype with a few counts. The chain links TRBV7-2 to TRBJ1-5; TRBD1 is a possible D gene (5 bases). Germline V gene lookup returns CDR1 SGHTA and CDR2 FQGNSA. V was cut by 1 base and J by 7 bases, with 11 bases left in between. The length of the CDR3 is 14 residues. The CDR3 reads CASSLGREGQPQHF. In DNA form, the CDR3 reads TGTGCCAGCAGCTTAGGCAGGGAAGGGCAGCCCCAGCATTTT.

This clonotype was seen ten or more times. V gene TRBV4-1 combines with J gene TRBJ2-6; D might be TRBD2 (5 bases). The length of the CDR3 is 16 residues. The V end was cut by 0 bases, the J end by 2 bases, with 8 bases between. Per germline, CDR1 MGHRA and CDR2 YSYEKL. CDR3 sequence reads: CASSQDEGTGANVLTF. CDR3 sequence (DNA): TGCGCCAGCAGCCAAGATGAGGGCACTGGGGCCAACGTCCTGACTTTC.

This clonotype was seen many times. This chain joins TRBV7-9 and TRBJ2-1; no reliable D call. Trimming shortened V by 5 bases and J by 7 bases, and 15 bases separated the two germline ends. The CDR3 runs to 14 residues. The germline gives CDR1 SEHNR, CDR2 FQNEAQ (reference sequence). This chain's CDR3 is CASSKAPMRNEQFF. The CDR3 nucleotides read TGTGCCAGCAGCAAGGCCCCCATGAGAAATGAGCAGTTCTTC.